This TCR beta chain emerged from a study of CXCR3-negative and CXCR3-positive naive CD8 T cells. Study-wide findings and caveats: The naive subsets expressed comparable surface CD5, and the authors inferred TCR strength from TRB CDR3 properties. CXCR3-positive naive cells had TRB CDR3s that were more hydrophobic than CXCR3-negative naive cells had. With respect to TRBV-TRBJ usage, naive CXCR3-negative and CXCR3-positive cells were similar; memory differed.

The CDR3 runs 16 residues. cDNA libraries for TRB were generated by 5' RACE incorporating UMI labels. From its re-call of the 5' RACE reads, TCRdb lists each CDR3 protein once, without DNA. This table holds about 110,000 distinct CDR3 sequences. A word on this clonotype: The antigen remains undetermined.

This TCR was recovered from a human donor in good health. Some clones in this sample may be carry-over from other donors' samples. The chain employs TRBV21-1 and TRBJ2-1; checking the TCRdb D call of TRBD1 is not possible without DNA. TRBV21-1 is a known pseudogene. The sample comprised naive CXCR3+ CD8+ T cells from blood. Subset given: CD45RO-CCR7+CD27+CD95- naive CD8+ T cells expressing CXCR3 (TNR3+). CDR3: CASARRGQGRYNEQFF.